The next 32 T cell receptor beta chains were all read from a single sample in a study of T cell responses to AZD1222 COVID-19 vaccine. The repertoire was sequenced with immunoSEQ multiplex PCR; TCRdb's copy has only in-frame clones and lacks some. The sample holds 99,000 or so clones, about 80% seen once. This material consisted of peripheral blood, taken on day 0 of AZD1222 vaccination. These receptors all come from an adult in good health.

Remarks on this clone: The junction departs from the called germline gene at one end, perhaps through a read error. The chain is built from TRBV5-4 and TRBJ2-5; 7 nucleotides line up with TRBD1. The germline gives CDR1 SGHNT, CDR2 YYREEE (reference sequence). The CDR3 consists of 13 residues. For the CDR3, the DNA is TGTGCCAGCAGCTTGGTTGGGACAGAGGCCCAGTACTTC. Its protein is CASSLVGTEAQYF.

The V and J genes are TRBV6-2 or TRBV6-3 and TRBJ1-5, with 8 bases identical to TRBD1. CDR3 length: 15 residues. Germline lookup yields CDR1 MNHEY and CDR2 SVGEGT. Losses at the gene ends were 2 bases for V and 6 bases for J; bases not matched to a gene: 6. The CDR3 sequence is CASSYTGGQRQPQHF. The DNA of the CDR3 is TGTGCCAGCAGTTACACAGGGGGGCAGCGTCAGCCCCAGCATTTT.

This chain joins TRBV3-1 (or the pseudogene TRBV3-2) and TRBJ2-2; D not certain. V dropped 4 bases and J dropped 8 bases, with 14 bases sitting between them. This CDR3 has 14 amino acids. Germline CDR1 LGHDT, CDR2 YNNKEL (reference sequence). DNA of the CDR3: TGTGCCAGCAGCCCCCCCCTCCTGGCAGGGGAGCTGTTTTTT. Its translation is CASSPPLLAGELFF.

The CDR3 region is CASSSKGQNEKLFF. The DNA for the CDR3 is TGTGCCAGCAGCTCCAAGGGCCAGAATGAAAAACTGTTTTTT. The chain links TRBV7-8 to TRBJ1-4; D gene unclear. From germline, CDR1 is SGHVS and CDR2 FQNEAQ. V dropped 4 bases and J dropped 5 bases, with 11 bases sitting between them. The CDR3 extends over 14 amino acids.

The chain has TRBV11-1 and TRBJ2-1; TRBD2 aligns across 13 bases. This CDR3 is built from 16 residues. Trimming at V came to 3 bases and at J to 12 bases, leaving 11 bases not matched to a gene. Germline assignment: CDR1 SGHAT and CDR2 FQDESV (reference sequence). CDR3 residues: CASSFRILAGGPRQFF. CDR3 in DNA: TGTGCCAGCAGCTTCCGTATACTAGCGGGGGGGCCTCGGCAGTTCTTC.

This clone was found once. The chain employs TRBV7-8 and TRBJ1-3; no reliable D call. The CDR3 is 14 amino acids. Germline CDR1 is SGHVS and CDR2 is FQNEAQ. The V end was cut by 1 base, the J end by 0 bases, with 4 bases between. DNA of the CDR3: TGTGCCAGCAGCTTAGTGGGCTCTGGAAACACCATATATTTT. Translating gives CASSLVGSGNTIYF. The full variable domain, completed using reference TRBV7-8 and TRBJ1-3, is GAGVSQSPRYKVAKRGQDVALRCDPISGHVSLFWYQQALGQGPEFLTYFQNEAQLDKSGLPSDRFFAERPEGSVSTLKIQRTQQEDSAVYLCASSLVGSGNTIYFGEGSWLTVV.

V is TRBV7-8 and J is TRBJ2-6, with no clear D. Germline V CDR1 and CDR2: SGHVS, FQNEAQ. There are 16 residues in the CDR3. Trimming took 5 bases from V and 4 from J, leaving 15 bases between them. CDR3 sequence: CASSPRTVMGANVLTF. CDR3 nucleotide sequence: TGTGCCAGCAGCCCAAGAACAGTTATGGGGGCCAACGTCCTGACTTTC.

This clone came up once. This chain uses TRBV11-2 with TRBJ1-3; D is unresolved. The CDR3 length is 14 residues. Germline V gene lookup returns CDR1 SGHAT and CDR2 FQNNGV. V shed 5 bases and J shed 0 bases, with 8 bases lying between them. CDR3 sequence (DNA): TGTGCCAGCAGCCAATTTCTCTCTGGAAACACCATATATTTT. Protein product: CASSQFLSGNTIYF.

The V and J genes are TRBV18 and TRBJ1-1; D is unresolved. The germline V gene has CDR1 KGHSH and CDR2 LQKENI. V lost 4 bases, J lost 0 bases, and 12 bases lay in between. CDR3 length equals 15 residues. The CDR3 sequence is CASSQDQQMNTEAFF. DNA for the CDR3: TGTGCCAGCTCACAAGATCAACAGATGAACACTGAAGCTTTCTTT. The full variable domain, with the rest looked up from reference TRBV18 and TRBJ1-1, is NAGVMQNPRHLVRRRGQEARLRCSPMKGHSHVYWYRQLPEEGLKFMVYLQKENIIDESGMPKERFSAEFPKEGPSILRIQQVVRGDSAAYFCASSQDQQMNTEAFFGQGTRLTVV.

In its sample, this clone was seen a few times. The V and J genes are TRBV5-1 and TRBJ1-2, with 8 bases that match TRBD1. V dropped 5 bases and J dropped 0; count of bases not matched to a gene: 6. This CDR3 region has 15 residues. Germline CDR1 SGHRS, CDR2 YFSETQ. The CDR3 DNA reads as TGCGCCAGCAGGCAAGGGACAGGCACTAACTATGGCTACACCTTC. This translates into CASRQGTGTNYGYTF.

CDR3 DNA sequence: TGTGCCAGCAGTTTCTCTGGGGGTGATTATGGCTACACCTTC. Amino acid sequence: CASSFSGGDYGYTF. This chain uses TRBV6-5 with TRBJ1-2; TRBD1 is a possible D gene (5 bases). Germline V gene data show CDR1 as MNHEY and CDR2 as SVGAGI. The CDR3 consists of 14 residues. Trimming cost V 4 bases and J 5 bases, with 14 bases left between them.

The DNA for the CDR3 is TGTGCCAGCAGAACCGCCGAACGGGGCCAGCAACCCCTCTATGGCTACACCTTC. Translating it yields CASRTAERGQQPLYGYTF. The chain employs TRBV13 and TRBJ1-2, with D perhaps TRBD1 (5 bases). The germline V gene has CDR1 PRHDT and CDR2 FYEKMQ (reference sequence). V lost 6 bases and J lost 4, with 27 bases in between. This CDR3 has 18 amino acids.

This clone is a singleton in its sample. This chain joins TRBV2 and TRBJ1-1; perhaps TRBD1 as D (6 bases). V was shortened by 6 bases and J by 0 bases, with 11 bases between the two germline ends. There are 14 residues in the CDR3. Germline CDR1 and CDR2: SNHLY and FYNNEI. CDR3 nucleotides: TGTGCCAGCAGCGTCCAGGGGATGAACACTGAAGCTTTCTTT. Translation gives CASSVQGMNTEAFF.

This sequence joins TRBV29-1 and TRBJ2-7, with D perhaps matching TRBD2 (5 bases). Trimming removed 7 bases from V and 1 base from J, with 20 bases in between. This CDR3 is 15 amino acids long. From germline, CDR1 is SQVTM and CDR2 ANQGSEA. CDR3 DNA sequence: TGCAGCGCCACCTCACGCGGGCCACGGTCCTACGAGCAGTACTTC. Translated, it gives CSATSRGPRSYEQYF.

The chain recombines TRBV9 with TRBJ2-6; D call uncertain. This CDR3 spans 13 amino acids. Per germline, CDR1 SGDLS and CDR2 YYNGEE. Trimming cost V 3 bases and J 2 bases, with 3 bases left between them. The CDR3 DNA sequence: TGTGCCAGCAGCGCGACTGGGGCCAACGTCCTGACTTTC. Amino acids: CASSATGANVLTF.

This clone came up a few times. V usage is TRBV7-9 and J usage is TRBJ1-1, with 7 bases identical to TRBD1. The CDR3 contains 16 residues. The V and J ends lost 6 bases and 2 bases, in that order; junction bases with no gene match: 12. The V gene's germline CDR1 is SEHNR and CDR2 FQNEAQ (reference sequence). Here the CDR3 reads CASRAGTALLNTEAFF. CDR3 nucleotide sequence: TGTGCCAGCAGGGCCGGGACAGCACTTCTCAACACTGAAGCTTTCTTT.

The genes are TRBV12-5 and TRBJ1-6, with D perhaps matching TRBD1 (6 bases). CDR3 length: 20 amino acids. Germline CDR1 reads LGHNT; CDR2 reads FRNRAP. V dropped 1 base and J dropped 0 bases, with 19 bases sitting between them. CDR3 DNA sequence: TGTGCTAGTGGTTTGGAGCGACAGGATTTTTGGAGCTCCTATAATTCACCCCTCCACTTT. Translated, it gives CASGLERQDFWSSYNSPLHF.

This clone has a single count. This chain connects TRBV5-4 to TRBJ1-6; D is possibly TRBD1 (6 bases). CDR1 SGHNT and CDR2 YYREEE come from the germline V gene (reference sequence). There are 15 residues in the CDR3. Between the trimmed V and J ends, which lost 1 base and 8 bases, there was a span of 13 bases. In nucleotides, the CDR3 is TGTGCCAGCAGCTTGCCGGGGGCGATTGATTCACCCCTCCACTTT. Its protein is CASSLPGAIDSPLHF.

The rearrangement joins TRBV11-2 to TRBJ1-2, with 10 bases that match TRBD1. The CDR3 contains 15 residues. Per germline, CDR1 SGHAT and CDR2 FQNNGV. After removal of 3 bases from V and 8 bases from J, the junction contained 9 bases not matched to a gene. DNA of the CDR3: TGTGCCAGCAGCTTGCTGGGACAGGGGCGGTCGGGCTACACCTTC. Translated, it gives CASSLLGQGRSGYTF.

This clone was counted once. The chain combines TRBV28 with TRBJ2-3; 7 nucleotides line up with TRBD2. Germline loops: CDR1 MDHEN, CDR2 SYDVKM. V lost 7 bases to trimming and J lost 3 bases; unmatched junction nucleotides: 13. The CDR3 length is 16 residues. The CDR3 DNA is TGTGCCAGCAACTCGTGGGGGGGGTGGCGAACAGATACGCAGTATTTT. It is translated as CASNSWGGWRTDTQYF.

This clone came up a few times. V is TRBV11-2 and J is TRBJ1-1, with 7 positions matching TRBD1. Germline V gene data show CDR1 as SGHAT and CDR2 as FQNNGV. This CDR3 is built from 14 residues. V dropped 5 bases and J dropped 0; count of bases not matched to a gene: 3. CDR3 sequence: CASSRGQMNTEAFF. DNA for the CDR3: TGTGCCAGCAGCCGGGGACAGATGAACACTGAAGCTTTCTTT.

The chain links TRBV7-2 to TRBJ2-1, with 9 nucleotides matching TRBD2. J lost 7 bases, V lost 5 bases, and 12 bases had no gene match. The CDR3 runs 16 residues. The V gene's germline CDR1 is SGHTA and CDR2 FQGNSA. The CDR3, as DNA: TGTGCCAGCAGCCCCGATCGGGCTAGCGGGAAGAATGAGCAGTTCTTC. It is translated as CASSPDRASGKNEQFF.

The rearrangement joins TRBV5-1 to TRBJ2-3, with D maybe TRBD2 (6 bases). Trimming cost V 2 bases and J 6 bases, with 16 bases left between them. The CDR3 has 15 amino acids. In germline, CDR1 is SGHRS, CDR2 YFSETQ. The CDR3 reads CASSLRGLRGDTQYF. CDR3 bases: TGCGCCAGCAGCTTAAGGGGACTCCGGGGCGATACGCAGTATTTT.

The CDR3 DNA is TGTGCCAGCAGTTTGAGTCAGAACACTGAAGCTTTCTTT. Translating it yields CASSLSQNTEAFF. The chain uses TRBV12-3 or TRBV12-4 and TRBJ1-1, with D hard to call. Trimming cost V 3 bases and J 1 base, with 6 bases left between them. The CDR3 loop spans 13 amino acids.

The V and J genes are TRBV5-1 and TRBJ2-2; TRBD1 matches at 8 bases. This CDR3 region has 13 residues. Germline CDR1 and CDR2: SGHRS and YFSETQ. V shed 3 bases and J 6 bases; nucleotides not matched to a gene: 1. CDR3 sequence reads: CASSWGQAGELFF. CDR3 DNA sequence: TGCGCCAGCAGCTGGGGACAGGCCGGGGAGCTGTTTTTT.

The CDR3 protein is CASSANRGTEAFF. In nucleotides, the CDR3 is TGTGCCAGCAGCGCTAACAGGGGAACTGAAGCTTTCTTT. The chain couples TRBV9 to TRBJ1-1; 7 bases are shared with TRBD1. CDR1 SGDLS and CDR2 YYNGEE come from the germline V gene. V dropped 3 bases and J dropped 5; count of bases not matched to a gene: 4. This CDR3 has 13 residues.

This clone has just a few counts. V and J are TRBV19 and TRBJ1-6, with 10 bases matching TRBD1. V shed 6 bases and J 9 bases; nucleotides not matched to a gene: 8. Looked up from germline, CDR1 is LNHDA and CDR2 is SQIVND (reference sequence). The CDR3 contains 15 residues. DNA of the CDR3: TGTGCCAGTAGGCTGACAGGGGGCCGCGGTTCACCCCTCCACTTT. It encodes CASRLTGGRGSPLHF.

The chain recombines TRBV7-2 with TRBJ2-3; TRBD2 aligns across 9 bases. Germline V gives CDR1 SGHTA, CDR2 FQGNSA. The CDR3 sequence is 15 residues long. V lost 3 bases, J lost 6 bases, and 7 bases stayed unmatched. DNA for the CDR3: TGTGCCAGCAGCTTCGCGGGGGGGCTCTCGGATACGCAGTATTTT. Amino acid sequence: CASSFAGGLSDTQYF.

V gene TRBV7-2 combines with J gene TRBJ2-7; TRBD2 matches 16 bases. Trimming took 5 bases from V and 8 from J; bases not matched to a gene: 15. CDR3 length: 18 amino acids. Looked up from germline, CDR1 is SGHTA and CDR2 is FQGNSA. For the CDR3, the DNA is TGTGCCAGCAGCCCCCGGGGACTAGCGGGGGGGCGAGGGGTAAAGCAGTACTTC. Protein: CASSPRGLAGGRGVKQYF.

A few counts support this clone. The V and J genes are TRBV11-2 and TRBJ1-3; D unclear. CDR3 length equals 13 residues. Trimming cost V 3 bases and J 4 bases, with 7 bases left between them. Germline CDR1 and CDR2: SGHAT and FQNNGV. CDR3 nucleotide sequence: TGTGCCAGCAGCTTTTACCAGGGAAACACCATATATTTT. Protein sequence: CASSFYQGNTIYF.

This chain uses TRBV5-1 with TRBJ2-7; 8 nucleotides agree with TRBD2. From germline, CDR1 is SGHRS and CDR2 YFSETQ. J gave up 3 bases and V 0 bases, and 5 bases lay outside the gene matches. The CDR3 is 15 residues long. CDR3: CASSLVVAGNYEQYF. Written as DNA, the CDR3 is TGCGCCAGCAGCTTGGTAGTAGCGGGGAACTACGAGCAGTACTTC.

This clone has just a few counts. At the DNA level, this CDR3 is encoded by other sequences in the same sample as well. CDR3 region: CASSSDRDTEAFF. Here the CDR3 DNA reads TGTGCCAGCAGCTCTGACAGGGACACTGAAGCTTTCTTT. This chain connects TRBV7-3 to TRBJ1-1; 7 nucleotides agree with TRBD1. The CDR3 spans 13 residues. The J segment lost 3 bases and the V segment lost 4 bases, leaving 2 bases of the junction unmatched. Looked up from germline, CDR1 is SGHTA and CDR2 is FQGTGA. The full variable domain, rest sourced from reference TRBV7-3 and TRBJ1-1, is GAGVSQTPSNKVTEKGKYVELRCDPISGHTALYWYRQSLGQGPEFLIYFQGTGAADDSGLPNDRFFAVRPEGSVSTLKIQRTERGDSAVYLCASSSDRDTEAFFGQGTRLTVV.